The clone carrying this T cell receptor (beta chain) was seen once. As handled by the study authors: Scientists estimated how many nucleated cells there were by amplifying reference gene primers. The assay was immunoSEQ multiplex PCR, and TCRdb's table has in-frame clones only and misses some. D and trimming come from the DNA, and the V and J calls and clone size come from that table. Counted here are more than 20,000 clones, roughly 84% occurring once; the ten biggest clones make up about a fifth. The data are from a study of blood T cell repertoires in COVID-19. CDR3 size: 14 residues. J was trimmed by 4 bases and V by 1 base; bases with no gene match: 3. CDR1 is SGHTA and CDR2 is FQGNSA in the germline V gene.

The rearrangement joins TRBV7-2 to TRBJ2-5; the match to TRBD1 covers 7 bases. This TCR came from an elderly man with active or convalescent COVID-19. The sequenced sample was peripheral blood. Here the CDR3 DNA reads TGTGCCAGCAGCTTAGTAGGGGGCGGAGAGACCCAGTACTTC. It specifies CASSLVGGGETQYF.